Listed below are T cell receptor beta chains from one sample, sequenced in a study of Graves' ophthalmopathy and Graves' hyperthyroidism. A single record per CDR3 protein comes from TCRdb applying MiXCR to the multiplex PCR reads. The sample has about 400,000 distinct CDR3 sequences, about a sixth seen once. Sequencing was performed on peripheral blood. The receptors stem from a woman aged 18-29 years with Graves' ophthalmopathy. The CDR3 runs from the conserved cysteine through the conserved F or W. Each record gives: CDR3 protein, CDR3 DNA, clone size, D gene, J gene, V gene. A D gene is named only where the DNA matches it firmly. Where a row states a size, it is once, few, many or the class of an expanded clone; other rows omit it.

CASSSGLLAKNIQYF TGTGCCAGCAGTTCGGGACTCCTAGCCAAAAACATTCAGTACTTC . . TRBJ2-4 TRBV12-3/TRBV12-4
CASSQDRSSYNSPLHF TGTGCCAGCAGCCAAGATCGGAGCTCCTATAATTCACCCCTCCACTTT many . TRBJ1-6 TRBV4-2
CASSVGRGYEQYF TGCGCCAGCAGCGTCGGAAGGGGGTACGAGCAGTACTTC many . TRBJ2-7 TRBV5-1
CASSLVGPQPQHF TGTGCCAGCAGCTTAGTTGGCCCTCAGCCCCAGCATTTT many . TRBJ1-5 TRBV7-2
CSASRQGVSGELFF TGCAGTGCTAGTAGGCAGGGGGTTAGCGGGGAGCTGTTTTTT many TRBD1 TRBJ2-2 TRBV20-1
CASSLFYGGRRETQYF TGTGCCAGCAGCCTATTTTACGGGGGACGTAGGGAGACCCAGTACTTC many . TRBJ2-5 TRBV7-2
CASSEALQGSASRTEAFF TGTGCCAGCAGTGAAGCGCTTCAGGGGTCGGCGTCGCGAACTGAAGCTTTCTTT . . TRBJ1-1 TRBV6-1
CASSESRGSNQPQHF TGTGCCAGCAGTGAAAGCAGGGGGAGCAATCAGCCCCAGCATTTT few TRBD1 TRBJ1-5 TRBV6-1
CASSSGAIPLHF TGTGCCAGCAGTTCGGGAGCTATACCCCTCCACTTT many . TRBJ1-6 TRBV28
CASSEGRGMNTEAFF TGTGCCAGCAGTGAGGGGCGGGGAATGAACACTGAAGCTTTCTTT many . TRBJ1-1 TRBV25-1
CASTPPGQGNTIYF TGTGCCAGCACCCCCCCGGGACAGGGAAACACCATATATTTT many TRBD1 TRBJ1-3 TRBV12-3/TRBV12-4
CASSLRGDSYEQYF TGCGCCAGCAGCTTAAGGGGCGACAGCTACGAGCAGTACTTC many . TRBJ2-7 TRBV5-1
CASGMDSGRYEQYF TGTGCCAGCGGAATGGACTCGGGCCGATACGAGCAGTACTTC many . TRBJ2-7 TRBV7-3
CASSEARIQGGKGNTIYF TGTGCCAGCAGTGAAGCGAGGATACAGGGAGGGAAAGGAAACACCATATATTTT many . TRBJ1-3 TRBV6-1
CASSPSRVSGGYTF TGTGCCAGCAGCCCAAGTAGGGTTTCGGGAGGCTACACCTTC many . TRBJ1-2 TRBV7-9
CASSYDPNTEAFF TGTGCCAGCAGTTACGACCCGAACACTGAAGCTTTCTTT many . TRBJ1-1 TRBV6-5
CASTQWGVYEQYF TGTGCCAGCACTCAATGGGGGGTCTACGAGCAGTACTTC many . TRBJ2-7 TRBV11-2
CASSPDRVSYEQYF TGTGCCAGCAGCCCTGACAGGGTTTCCTACGAGCAGTACTTC many TRBD1 TRBJ2-7 TRBV6-1
CASERSPRMEQYF TGTGCCAGCGAACGGAGCCCTAGAATGGAGCAGTACTTC few . TRBJ2-7 TRBV6-2/TRBV6-3
CASREGGQPQHF TGTGCCAGCAGGGAAGGGGGTCAGCCCCAGCATTTT many . TRBJ1-5 TRBV6-1
CASSSQAVHEQYF TGTGCCAGCAGTTCCCAGGCGGTCCACGAGCAGTACTTC many . TRBJ2-7 TRBV6-2/TRBV6-3
CSVDDRGKTQYF TGCAGCGTTGATGACAGGGGAAAGACCCAGTACTTC many TRBD1 TRBJ2-5 TRBV29-1
CASSFGDIPNTEAFF TGTGCCAGCAGCTTTGGGGACATCCCGAACACTGAAGCTTTCTTT many . TRBJ1-1 TRBV11-2
CSALGSGSAIVEAFF TGCAGTGCCCTGGGGTCCGGTTCGGCGATAGTAGAAGCTTTCTTT many . TRBJ1-1 TRBV20-1
CSATGEYGVRTEAFF TGCAGTGCTACAGGGGAGTATGGGGTGAGGACTGAAGCTTTCTTT many . TRBJ1-1 TRBV20-1
CAISEPNQPQHF TGTGCCATCAGTGAGCCGAATCAGCCCCAGCATTTT . . TRBJ1-5 TRBV10-3
CASRSLGAGRATLHF TGTGCCAGCAGGTCCCTTGGGGCAGGCCGGGCGACCCTCCACTTT many . TRBJ1-6 TRBV12-3/TRBV12-4
CASSQDRGGGYTF TGCGCCAGCAGCCAAGATCGGGGAGGGGGCTACACCTTC . . TRBJ1-2 TRBV4-3
CASSFGRNTIYF TGTGCCAGCAGTTTTGGGAGAAACACCATATATTTT many . TRBJ1-3 TRBV28
CASSLTGMGEAFF TGTGCCAGCAGCTTAACGGGTATGGGTGAAGCTTTCTTT many . TRBJ1-1 TRBV7-2
CASAGLAGASRREQYF TGTGCCAGCGCCGGACTAGCGGGAGCTTCCCGGAGGGAGCAGTACTTC many TRBD2 TRBJ2-7 TRBV28
CAISELATESVF TGTGCCATCAGTGAATTAGCGACAGAGTCTGTCTTC . . TRBJ2-7 TRBV10-3
CASSLGGTATSPLHF TGTGCCAGCAGTTTAGGGGGGACGGCTACTTCACCCCTCCACTTT once . TRBJ1-6 TRBV28
CASSDRDRGRDGYTF TGCGCCAGCAGCGACCGCGACAGGGGGCGCGATGGCTACACCTTC many TRBD1 TRBJ1-2 TRBV5-1
CASSLRGRTGELFF TGTGCCAGCAGCCTCAGGGGACGCACCGGGGAGCTGTTTTTT many . TRBJ2-2 TRBV7-3
CASSASRGLTYEQYF TGTGCCAGCAGTGCGAGCAGGGGGCTCACCTACGAGCAGTACTTC many TRBD1 TRBJ2-7 TRBV28
CAWSVGRGSYEQYF TGTGCCTGGAGTGTGGGCAGGGGATCCTACGAGCAGTACTTC many . TRBJ2-7 TRBV30